This T cell receptor (beta chain) was sequenced during a study of shared clonotypes between healthy human individuals. Study results and caveats: Clonotype sharing across donors was expected to vary with sequencing depth.

Sequencing used immunoSEQ multiplex PCR; TCRdb keeps in-frame clones, though not all of them. The table includes approximately 320,000 clones, about nine tenths detected once. On this clone: Its antigen remains unidentified.

Sequenced sample: memory CD8+ T cells sorted from blood. This sample's subset: CD45RO+ cells pooled with CCR7-negative TemRA cells. This TCR derives from a man aged 18 to 30 in good health.

The CDR3 here is CSVEDGAVGFF. The CDR3 DNA reads as TGCAGCGTTGAGGACGGGGCGGTGGGCTTCTTT. The gene calls are TRBV29-1 and TRBJ1-1; possibly TRBD1 for D (5 bases). CDR3 length equals 11 residues. Trimming removed 3 bases from V and 14 bases from J, with 16 bases in between. Germline V gene data show CDR1 as SQVTM and CDR2 as ANQGSEA. Full variable domain (remainder filled in from reference TRBV29-1 and TRBJ1-1): SAVISQKPSRDICQRGTSLTIQCQVDSQVTMMFWYRQQPGQSLTLIATANQGSEATYESGFVIDKFPISRPNLTFSTLTVSNMSPEDSSIYLCSVEDGAVGFFGQGTRLTVV.